The 32 T cell receptor beta chains below were found in one sample sequenced in a study of vaccination effects on CD4 cells after COVID-19 (dated by TCRdb to 2022 to 2024). The library was prepared using the immunoSEQ multiplex PCR assay. This immuneACCESS table, as held by TCRdb, lists in-frame sequences with V and J called but not all clones. Of the missing ones, under half trace to an unresolved V gene in checked studies; the others have no known cause. The sample table contains 30,000 to 35,000 clones; only one count was recorded for about three quarters of them. The ten largest clones add up to about 27% of the sample. In the ViraFEST assay, PBMC were stimulated with viral peptide pools, and antigen-specific CD4+ T cell clonotypes were then identified by expansion using TCR sequencing. After roughly 11 days of culture, CD4+ T cells were isolated with the EasySep CD4+ T cell isolation kit. Healthy vaccine recipients had no prior SARS-CoV-2 infection, confirmed by negative nucleocapsid antibodies before and after vaccination.

These receptors' antigens are unknown. Material: CD4+ T cells from PBMCs cultured with HCoV-OC43 spike peptides, obtained before COVID-19 vaccination. The cell subset or site label on this specimen signifies: HCoV-OC43 spike overlapping peptide pool stimulation. These receptors were collected from a human donor who received a COVID-19 vaccine.

This clone was observed a handful of times. The J gene is TRBJ1-6, the V gene TRBV19; 7 positions match TRBD1. Trimming at V came to 6 bases and at J to 6 bases, leaving 5 bases not matched to a gene. This CDR3 is built from 14 residues. The germline gives CDR1 LNHDA, CDR2 SQIVND (reference sequence). CDR3 protein: CASSPDRVNSPLHF. For the CDR3, the DNA is TGTGCCAGTAGCCCTGACAGGGTTAATTCACCCCTCCACTTT.

This clone occurred once. The gene calls are TRBV5-1 and TRBJ1-2, with TRBD1 identical over 10 bases. Trimming removed 7 bases from V and 7 bases from J; junction bases left unmatched: 7. Germline V gene lookup returns CDR1 SGHRS and CDR2 YFSETQ. The CDR3 sequence is 13 residues long. CDR3 protein: CASGDRGRRGYTF. For the CDR3, the DNA is TGCGCCAGCGGTGACAGGGGGCGGCGTGGCTACACCTTC.

In this sample, this clone turned up a few times. The chain employs TRBV4-2 and TRBJ2-5; TRBD2 aligns across 15 bases. Per germline, CDR1 LGHNA and CDR2 YNFKEQ. The CDR3 contains 20 residues. V was clipped by 2 bases and J by 5 bases; unmatched bases: 15. CDR3 sequence: CASSQPQDRTSGRARETQYF. As DNA, the CDR3 is TGTGCCAGCAGCCAACCACAAGACCGGACTAGCGGGAGGGCCCGTGAGACCCAGTACTTC.

This clone was counted once. V is TRBV28 and J is TRBJ2-1, with 10 bases that match TRBD1. CDR3 length: 17 amino acids. V trimming: 6 bases; J trimming: 8 bases; junction bases outside the gene matches: 16. Germline-derived CDR1 and CDR2 are MDHEN and SYDVKM. The CDR3 loop reads CASRTGTGALSWDEQFF. For the CDR3, the DNA is TGTGCCAGCAGGACGGGGACAGGGGCTTTGTCTTGGGATGAGCAGTTCTTC.

The J gene is TRBJ2-2, the V gene TRBV3-1 (or the pseudogene TRBV3-2); 10 bases are shared with TRBD1. Germline CDR1 LGHDT, CDR2 YNNKEL (reference sequence). CDR3 size: 16 residues. The V segment lost 6 bases and the J segment 4 bases; nucleotides outside the gene matches: 8. The CDR3 coding sequence is TGTGCCAGCAGTATGGGGACAGGGGTTAGCACCGGGGAGCTGTTTTTT. It yields the protein CASSMGTGVSTGELFF.

The chain joins TRBV4-2 to TRBJ2-6; D tentatively fits TRBD1 or TRBD2 (5 bases each). The CDR3 is made up of 18 amino acids. The ends were cut back, 0 bases at V and 1 base at J, with 13 bases in the middle. Germline assignment: CDR1 LGHNA and CDR2 YNFKEQ. The CDR3 sequence is CASSQEAGTPSGANVLTF. Here the CDR3 DNA reads TGTGCCAGCAGCCAAGAGGCAGGGACCCCGTCTGGGGCCAACGTCCTGACTTTC.

This chain uses TRBV15 with TRBJ2-4, with 7 bases aligning to TRBD2. J was trimmed by 0 bases and V by 0 bases; bases with no gene match: 14. This CDR3 contains 20 residues. The V gene's germline CDR1 is LNHNV and CDR2 YYDKDF (reference sequence). The CDR3 spells CATSRDRGDLTKLAKNIQYF. As DNA, the CDR3 is TGTGCCACCAGCAGAGATCGGGGGGACTTAACAAAACTAGCCAAAAACATTCAGTACTTC.

The rearrangement joins TRBV7-9 to TRBJ1-2; perhaps TRBD1 as D (6 bases). The germline V and J ends were trimmed by 2 bases and 0 bases, with 19 bases remaining between them. The CDR3 is made up of 18 amino acids. Germline-derived CDR1 and CDR2 are SEHNR and FQNEAQ (reference sequence). This chain's CDR3 is CASSLSRGVKRANYGYTF. Here the CDR3 DNA reads TGTGCCAGCAGCTTAAGCAGGGGAGTTAAACGTGCTAACTATGGCTACACCTTC. Complete variable domain (other parts from reference TRBV7-9 and TRBJ1-2): DTGVSQNPRHKITKRGQNVTFRCDPISEHNRLYWYRQTLGQGPEFLTYFQNEAQLEKSRLLSDRFSAERPKGSFSTLEIQRTEQGDSAMYLCASSLSRGVKRANYGYTFGSGTRLTVV.

This clone occurred a few times. J is TRBJ1-2 and V is TRBV4-3, with D perhaps matching TRBD1 (5 bases). The CDR3 runs 16 residues. The V and J ends lost 0 bases and 6 bases respectively, with 17 bases between them. CDR1 is LGHNA, CDR2 YSLEER, per germline. Here the CDR3 reads CASSQDGGRGRDGYTF. The CDR3 DNA reads TGCGCCAGCAGCCAAGACGGGGGTAGAGGGAGAGATGGCTACACCTTC.

The rearrangement uses TRBV3-1 (or the pseudogene TRBV3-2) and TRBJ1-6; D not certain. The CDR3 runs to 15 residues. In germline, CDR1 is LGHDT, CDR2 YNNKEL (reference sequence). V lost 4 bases and J lost 8, with 15 bases in between. CDR3 DNA: TGTGCCAGCAGCCCGAGCTGGGCCCTACATTCACCCCTCCACTTT. As protein: CASSPSWALHSPLHF.

The chain has TRBV7-3 and TRBJ2-7; 11 nucleotides line up with TRBD1. Germline loops: CDR1 SGHTA, CDR2 FQGTGA. The CDR3 has 14 amino acids. The ends lost 4 bases at V and 6 bases at J; junction bases unmatched: 5. CDR3 amino acids: CASSSGTGGSEQYF. DNA for the CDR3: TGTGCCAGCAGCTCCGGGACAGGGGGTAGCGAGCAGTACTTC.

J is TRBJ1-1 and V is TRBV5-4; D perhaps matches TRBD1 (5 bases). CDR1 and CDR2 (germline): SGHNT, YYREEE (reference sequence). V lost 0 bases and J 4 bases, leaving 10 bases between the germline ends. This CDR3 comprises 14 residues. The CDR3, as DNA: TGTGCCAGCAGCTTGGCGATCAGGGCCACTGAAGCTTTCTTT. Its translation is CASSLAIRATEAFF.

The chain uses TRBV30 and TRBJ2-1, with TRBD2 matching over 8 bases. Germline V gene data show CDR1 as GTSNPN and CDR2 as SVGIG (reference sequence). This CDR3 region has 18 residues. J was trimmed by 6 bases and V by 5 bases; bases with no gene match: 21. As DNA, the CDR3 is TGTGCCTGGGTCAATTACCCTGGAACGGGAGGGTCCCCCAATGAGCAGTTCTTC. Its protein product is CAWVNYPGTGGSPNEQFF.

J is TRBJ1-5 and V is TRBV6-5; D remains unclear. CDR3 size: 14 residues. The V gene's germline CDR1 is MNHEY and CDR2 SVGAGI. V gave up 6 bases and J gave up 4 bases, with 13 bases separating them. CDR3 protein: CASRASAANQPQHF. CDR3 coding DNA: TGTGCCAGCAGAGCCTCGGCGGCAAATCAGCCCCAGCATTTT.

The chain recombines TRBV24-1 with TRBJ2-4; D may be TRBD2 (5 bases). V was cut by 12 bases and J by 1 base, with 12 bases left in between. This CDR3 contains 13 residues. The V gene's germline CDR1 is KGHDR and CDR2 SFDVKD. The CDR3 bases are TGTGCCCCATCTCGGGATGCCAAAAACATTCAGTACTTC. It is translated as CAPSRDAKNIQYF.

This rearrangement joins TRBV6-6 to TRBJ1-3, with D perhaps TRBD1 (6 bases). There are 16 residues in the CDR3. The V end was cut by 4 bases, the J end by 4 bases, with 17 bases between. Germline-derived CDR1 and CDR2 are MNHNY and SVGAGI (reference sequence). This CDR3 reads CASSSPPGQRGNTIYF. In DNA, the CDR3 is TGTGCCAGCAGTTCTCCCCCGGGACAAAGGGGAAACACCATATATTTT.

This clone came up a few times. Distinct nucleotide sequences in the sample also encode this CDR3. CDR3 DNA sequence: TGCGCCAGCAGCTTGGGCCAAGAGACCCAGTACTTC. Protein: CASSLGQETQYF. The chain couples TRBV5-1 to TRBJ2-5; D not certain. Germline assignment: CDR1 SGHRS and CDR2 YFSETQ. V shed 0 bases and J shed 1 base, with 1 base lying between them. The CDR3 runs 12 residues.

V usage is TRBV5-1 and J usage is TRBJ1-2, with D unresolved. V lost 6 bases and J 4 bases, leaving 13 bases between the germline ends. The CDR3 has 13 amino acids. CDR1 SGHRS and CDR2 YFSETQ come from the germline V gene. The CDR3 DNA reads as TGCGCCAGCAACCTAGACGGACTCTATGGCTACACCTTC. Protein product: CASNLDGLYGYTF.

This clone appeared a few times. The rearrangement uses TRBV4-2 and TRBJ1-4, with 8 nucleotides matching TRBD1. Trimming cost V 2 bases and J 0 bases; bases outside gene matches: 5. The V gene's germline CDR1 is LGHNA and CDR2 YNFKEQ. The CDR3 extends over 17 amino acids. The CDR3 nucleotides are TGTGCCAGCAGCCAACCCGACAGGGGTGCAACTAATGAAAAACTGTTTTTT. The encoded protein is CASSQPDRGATNEKLFF.

This clone turned up a few times. This rearrangement joins TRBV5-1 to TRBJ2-7; D unclear. V gave up 4 bases and J gave up 7 bases, with 18 bases separating them. The CDR3 contains 14 residues. Germline loops: CDR1 SGHRS, CDR2 YFSETQ. The CDR3 protein is CASSLSPGLGEQYF. CDR3 DNA: TGCGCCAGCAGCCTGAGTCCCGGTTTGGGGGAGCAGTACTTC.

The chain recombines TRBV2 with TRBJ1-1; D not certain. There are 16 residues in the CDR3. Germline-derived CDR1 and CDR2 are SNHLY and FYNNEI. V shed 0 bases and J shed 6 bases, with 17 bases lying between them. The CDR3 loop reads CASSEARPGSPAEAFF. Here the CDR3 DNA reads TGTGCCAGCAGTGAAGCGCGGCCGGGCTCACCCGCTGAAGCTTTCTTT.

The chain is built from TRBV2 and TRBJ2-1, with 7 bases matching TRBD2. The CDR3 sequence is 15 residues long. Germline-derived CDR1 and CDR2 are SNHLY and FYNNEI. After removal of 6 bases from V and 7 bases from J, the junction contained 12 bases not matched to a gene. In DNA, the CDR3 is TGTGCCAGCAGCGTGGGGGAGGGCCATTGGAATGAGCAGTTCTTC. It encodes CASSVGEGHWNEQFF.

This sequence joins TRBV4-1 and TRBJ1-4, with D possibly being TRBD1 (5 bases). Trimming cost V 3 bases and J 4 bases, with 12 bases left between them. Per the germline V gene, CDR1 is MGHRA and CDR2 is YSYEKL. This CDR3 is built from 15 residues. CDR3 loop: CASSQSGVDNEKLFF. In DNA, the CDR3 is TGCGCCAGCAGCCAGTCGGGGGTGGATAATGAAAAACTGTTTTTT.

The chain combines TRBV19 with TRBJ2-2, with 8 bases identical to TRBD1. The CDR3 is made up of 14 amino acids. After removal of 5 bases from V and 5 bases from J, the junction contained 4 bases not matched to a gene. Germline loops: CDR1 LNHDA, CDR2 SQIVND (reference sequence). In DNA form, the CDR3 reads TGTGCCAGTAGTCAATGGACAGGGACCGGGGAGCTGTTTTTT. Residues: CASSQWTGTGELFF.

The chain has TRBV4-3 and TRBJ2-3; tentative D call: TRBD2 (5 bases). There are 15 residues in the CDR3. Per the germline V gene, CDR1 is LGHNA and CDR2 is YSLEER. The V end was cut by 0 bases, the J end by 2 bases, with 9 bases between. The CDR3 reads CASSQERLTTDTQYF. In DNA, the CDR3 is TGCGCCAGCAGCCAAGAGAGACTAACCACAGATACGCAGTATTTT.

The chain carries TRBV6-5 and TRBJ1-5; 7 nucleotides match TRBD1. Germline CDR1 reads MNHEY; CDR2 reads SVGAGI. The CDR3 runs to 14 residues. The J segment lost 4 bases and the V segment lost 6 bases, leaving 6 bases of the junction unmatched. The CDR3 region has the DNA TGTGCCAGCAGCTACAGGGGATCAAATCAGCCCCAGCATTTT. Its protein is CASSYRGSNQPQHF.

The rearrangement joins TRBV27 to TRBJ2-1, with 11 nucleotides matching TRBD2. This CDR3 has 17 residues. Germline CDR1 reads MNHEY; CDR2 reads SMNVEV (reference sequence). V shed 4 bases, J shed 7 bases, and the junction held 12 bases outside the gene matches. CDR3 loop: CASSSSVSGRADNEQFF. The DNA for the CDR3 is TGTGCCAGCAGTTCATCAGTTAGCGGGAGGGCCGATAATGAGCAGTTCTTC.

This clone was counted a few times. The chain recombines TRBV7-6 with TRBJ1-2; D remains unclear. Trimming pared 5 bases from V and 4 bases from J, leaving 20 bases between. In germline, CDR1 is SGHVS, CDR2 FNYEAQ. The CDR3 sequence is 16 residues long. The CDR3 here is CASSQGGLGESYGYTF. In nucleotides, the CDR3 is TGTGCCAGCAGCCAAGGTGGTCTCGGGGAGAGCTATGGCTACACCTTC.

This clone has just a few counts. J is TRBJ1-4 and V is TRBV6-5; 9 positions agree with TRBD1. Germline CDR1 MNHEY, CDR2 SVGAGI. J gave up 4 bases and V 7 bases, and 7 bases lay outside the gene matches. CDR3 length equals 15 residues. The DNA of the CDR3 is TGTGCCAGCACTACAGGGGGCGGTGTTAATGAAAAACTGTTTTTT. It translates to CASTTGGGVNEKLFF.

The chain has TRBV6-5 and TRBJ1-5, with 8 bases matching TRBD1. The CDR3 runs to 14 residues. J lost 6 bases, V lost 6 bases, and 7 bases had no gene match. Germline CDR1 MNHEY, CDR2 SVGAGI. The DNA of the CDR3 is TGTGCCAGCAGACCGACAGGGGATGGTCAGCCCCAGCATTTT. Protein product: CASRPTGDGQPQHF.

J is TRBJ2-5 and V is TRBV30, with 7 bases lining up with TRBD2. Germline CDR1 reads GTSNPN; CDR2 reads SVGIG (reference sequence). V lost 0 bases and J lost 1; bases outside the gene matches: 5. The CDR3 covers 15 residues. The CDR3 reads CAWSVRRGTQETQYF. In DNA, the CDR3 is TGTGCCTGGAGTGTCAGGCGGGGGACCCAAGAGACCCAGTACTTC.

This clone came up once. The chain recombines TRBV28 with TRBJ2-7; 7 bases are a match to TRBD1. Unmatched junction bases numbered 4, after V lost 5 bases and J lost 3 bases. The CDR3 totals 13 residues. Germline V lookup: CDR1 MDHEN, CDR2 SYDVKM. The CDR3 spells CASSTGTVYEQYF. The CDR3, as DNA: TGTGCCAGCAGTACCGGGACAGTCTACGAGCAGTACTTC.